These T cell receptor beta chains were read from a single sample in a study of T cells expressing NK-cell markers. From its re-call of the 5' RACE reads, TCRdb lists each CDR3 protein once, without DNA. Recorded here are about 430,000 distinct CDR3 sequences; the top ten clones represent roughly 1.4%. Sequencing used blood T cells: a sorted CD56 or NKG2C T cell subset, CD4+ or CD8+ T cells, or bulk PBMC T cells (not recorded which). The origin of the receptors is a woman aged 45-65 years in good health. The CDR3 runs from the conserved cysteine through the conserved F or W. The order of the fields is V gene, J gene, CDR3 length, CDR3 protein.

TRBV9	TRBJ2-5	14	CASSPAGEKETQYF
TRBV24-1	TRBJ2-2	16	CATSDSEKPNTGELFF
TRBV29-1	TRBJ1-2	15	CSVEGNSRTNYGYTF
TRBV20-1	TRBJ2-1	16	CSARVAGRTRNNEQFF
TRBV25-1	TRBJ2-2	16	CASSEWQGSNTGELFF
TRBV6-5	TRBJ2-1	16	CASSSGAGTINNEQFF
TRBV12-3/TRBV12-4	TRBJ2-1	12	CAINRGSNEQFF
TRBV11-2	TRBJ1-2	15	CASSPLTYANYGYTF
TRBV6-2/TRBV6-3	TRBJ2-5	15	CASSTRLAGRETQYF
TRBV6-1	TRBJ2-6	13	CASRTGQLNVLTF
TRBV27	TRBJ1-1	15	CASSFRPKGATEAFF
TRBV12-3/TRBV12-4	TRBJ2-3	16	CASSRRLAEAPDTQYF
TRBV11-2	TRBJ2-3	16	CASTRVLGGVPDTQYF
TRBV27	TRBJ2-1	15	CASSLGAVSYNEQFF
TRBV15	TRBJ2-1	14	CATSSRRGNNEQFF
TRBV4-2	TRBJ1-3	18	CASSQEMGAGTSGNTIYF
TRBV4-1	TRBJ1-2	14	CASSQPWGPRGYTF
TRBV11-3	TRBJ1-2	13	CASSSVRTYGYTF
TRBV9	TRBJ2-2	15	CASSVAGGRSGELFF
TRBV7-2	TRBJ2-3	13	CASSFTSADTQYF
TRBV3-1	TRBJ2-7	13	CASSPTGRDEQYF
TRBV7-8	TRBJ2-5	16	CASSSPLKTRKETQYF
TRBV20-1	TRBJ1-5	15	CSATRQGAGNQPQHF
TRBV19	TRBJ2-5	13	CASSGSRGETQYF
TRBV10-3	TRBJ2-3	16	CAIAGGAREGEDTQYF
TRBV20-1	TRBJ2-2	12	CSAWTVYGELFF
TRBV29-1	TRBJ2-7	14	CSVVIFGHNYEQYF